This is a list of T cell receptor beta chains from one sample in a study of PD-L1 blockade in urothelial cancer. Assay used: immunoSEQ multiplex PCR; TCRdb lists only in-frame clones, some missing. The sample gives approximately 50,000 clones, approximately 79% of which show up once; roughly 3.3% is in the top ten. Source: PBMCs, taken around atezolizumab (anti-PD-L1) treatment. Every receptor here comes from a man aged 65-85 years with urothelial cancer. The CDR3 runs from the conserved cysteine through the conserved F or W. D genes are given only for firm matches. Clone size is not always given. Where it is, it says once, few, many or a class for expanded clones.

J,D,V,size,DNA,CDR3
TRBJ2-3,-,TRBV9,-,TGTGCCAGCAGCGCGGAGGACTTCCCAGATACGCAGTATTTT,CASSAEDFPDTQYF
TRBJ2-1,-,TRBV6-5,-,TGTGCCAGCAGGTCAGGGATGGAAGAGCAGTTCTTC,CASRSGMEEQFF
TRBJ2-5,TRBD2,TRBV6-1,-,TGTGCCAGCAGTCCATCCGGACTAGCGGAAGAGACCCAGTACTTC,CASSPSGLAEETQYF
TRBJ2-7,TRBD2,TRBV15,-,TGTGCCACCAGTAGAGACAAGCGGGAGTTATACGAGCAGTACTTC,CATSRDKRELYEQYF
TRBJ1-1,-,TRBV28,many,TGTGCCAGCAGGATACAGGGTTGGAACACTGAAGCTTTCTTT,CASRIQGWNTEAFF
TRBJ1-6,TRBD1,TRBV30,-,TGTGCCCTCAGGGGGGACGACGTTTCACCCCTCCACTTT,CALRGDDVSPLHF
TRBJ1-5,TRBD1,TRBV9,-,TGTGCCAGCAGCGTAGATGGACAGGGTAGACAGCCCCAGCATTTT,CASSVDGQGRQPQHF
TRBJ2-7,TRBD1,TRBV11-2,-,TGTGCCAGCAGCCCGCAGAGGACAGGGAGGCACGAGCAGTACTTC,CASSPQRTGRHEQYF
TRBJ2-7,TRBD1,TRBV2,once,TGTGCCAGCAAGGGGACAGGGGTGACGGGAGAGCAGTACTTC,CASKGTGVTGEQYF
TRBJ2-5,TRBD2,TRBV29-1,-,TGCAGCGTTGTGGGGACTAGCGGGGACCCTTACCAAGAGACCCAGTACTTC,CSVVGTSGDPYQETQYF
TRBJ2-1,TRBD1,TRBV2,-,TGTGCCAGCAGTGCAACAGGGGGTTTCAATGAGCAGTTCTTC,CASSATGGFNEQFF
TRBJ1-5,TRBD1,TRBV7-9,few,TGTGCCAGCAGCTTAGACAGGGGACTCAAACCCCAGCATTTT,CASSLDRGLKPQHF
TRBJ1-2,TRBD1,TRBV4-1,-,TGCGCCAGCAGCCAAGGGACAGGACTTAACTATGGCTACACCTTC,CASSQGTGLNYGYTF
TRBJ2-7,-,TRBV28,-,TGTGCCAGCAGTTTATCCAATCACGAGCAGTACTTC,CASSLSNHEQYF
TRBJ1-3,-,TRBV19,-,TGTGCCAGTAGTATCTCAGGGGCTGGAAACACCATATATTTT,CASSISGAGNTIYF
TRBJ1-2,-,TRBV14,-,TGTGCCAGCAGCCAAGGGGCCCGGGGCTACACCTTC,CASSQGARGYTF
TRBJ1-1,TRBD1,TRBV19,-,TGTGCCAGTAGTATAGAGGGACAGGGACGCCCTGAAGCTTTCTTT,CASSIEGQGRPEAFF
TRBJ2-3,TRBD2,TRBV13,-,TGTGCCAGCAGCTTCTGGACTAGCGGGGGCACAGATACGCAGTATTTT,CASSFWTSGGTDTQYF
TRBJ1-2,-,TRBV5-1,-,TGCGCCAGCAGCTTGGGTGCAGGGGTTCGTGGCTACACCTTC,CASSLGAGVRGYTF